The 20 T cell receptor beta chains below all came from one sample that was sequenced in a study of shared clonotypes between healthy human individuals. The assay was immunoSEQ multiplex PCR, and TCRdb's table has in-frame clones only and misses some. There are hundreds of thousands of clones in the sample; 72% occur only once, and 1.8% lies in the top ten. The sequencing input was memory CD4+ T cells sorted from blood. This sample's subset: CD45RA-negative fraction. Every receptor here comes from a woman in her twenties or thirties in good health.

The chain recombines TRBV21-1 with TRBJ2-7; TRBD2, the table's D call, was not compared with the DNA. TRBV21-1 is classified as a pseudogene. The CDR3 extends over 14 amino acids. The CDR3 loop is CASSIDSGSGEQYF. CDR3 in DNA: TGTGCCAGCAGCATTGATAGCGGGAGTGGCGAGCAGTACTTC.

This rearrangement joins TRBV28 to TRBJ1-5, with D maybe TRBD1 (6 bases). The length of the CDR3 is 15 residues. The germline CDR1 and CDR2 sequences are MDHEN and SYDVKM. Trimming took off 5 bases at V and 4 bases at J, with 15 bases between the two ends. CDR3 DNA: TGTGCCAGCAGTGACGTAAACAGGGATAATCAGCCCCAGCATTTT. This encodes CASSDVNRDNQPQHF. Using reference TRBV28 and TRBJ1-5 for the parts outside the CDR3, the full variable domain is DVKVTQSSRYLVKRTGEKVFLECVQDMDHENMFWYRQDPGLGLRLIYFSYDVKMKEKGDIPEGYSVSREKKERFSLILESASTNQTSMYLCASSDVNRDNQPQHFGDGTRLSIL.

The sample holds a few counts of this clone. The chain employs TRBV11-3 and TRBJ2-4; D may be TRBD2 (5 bases). The CDR3 loop spans 16 amino acids. Germline V lookup: CDR1 SGHNT, CDR2 YENEEA. V was shortened by 1 base and J by 12 bases, with 22 bases between the two germline ends. Here the CDR3 reads CASSLGSLGEGSTQYF. CDR3 sequence (DNA): TGTGCCAGCAGCTTAGGTAGTCTGGGCGAGGGATCTACTCAGTACTTC.

CDR3 DNA sequence: TGTGCCAGCAGTGCCAGGGGTCCGGACACTGAAGCTTTCTTT. Protein product: CASSARGPDTEAFF. J is TRBJ1-1 and V is TRBV6-1, with a possible D match to TRBD1 (6 bases). V was shortened by 4 bases and J by 3 bases, with 12 bases between the two germline ends. The germline V gene has CDR1 MNHNS and CDR2 SASEGT. The CDR3 is made up of 14 amino acids.

This clone was picked up many times. This sample includes further DNA sequences coding for the same CDR3. The chain joins TRBV5-1 to TRBJ2-3; 8 bases fit TRBD1. The CDR3 has 14 amino acids. Germline CDR1 and CDR2: SGHRS and YFSETQ. V trimming: 2 bases; J trimming: 5 bases; junction bases outside the gene matches: 4. CDR3 nucleotides: TGCGCCAGCAGCTTCGGACAGGGAGGAGATACGCAGTATTTT. This encodes CASSFGQGGDTQYF. The full variable domain, its missing parts supplied by reference TRBV5-1 and TRBJ2-3, is KAGVTQTPRYLIKTRGQQVTLSCSPISGHRSVSWYQQTPGQGLQFLFEYFSETQRNKGNFPGRFSGRQFSNSRSEMNVSTLELGDSALYLCASSFGQGGDTQYFGPGTRLTVL.

The CDR3 DNA reads as TGCGCCAGCAGCATTGACAGGGTTAGCTACGAGCAGTACTTC. Protein: CASSIDRVSYEQYF. The V gene is TRBV5-1, the J gene TRBJ2-7, with TRBD1 identical over 7 bases. Germline V gene lookup returns CDR1 SGHRS and CDR2 YFSETQ. CDR3 length: 14 amino acids. V lost 4 bases to trimming and J lost 3 bases; unmatched junction nucleotides: 7.

This clone is a singleton in its sample. The chain carries TRBV28 and TRBJ2-3, with 11 bases fitting TRBD2. Germline V gives CDR1 MDHEN, CDR2 SYDVKM. The J segment lost 1 base and the V segment lost 6 bases, leaving 12 bases of the junction unmatched. The CDR3 length is 18 residues. CDR3 in amino acids: CASSPLLAGGLGTDTQYF. CDR3 bases: TGTGCCAGCAGCCCCCTTCTAGCGGGAGGTTTGGGCACAGATACGCAGTATTTT.

The chain links TRBV15 to TRBJ2-1; D is unclear. Germline V gene data show CDR1 as LNHNV and CDR2 as YYDKDF (reference sequence). Trimming cost V 3 bases and J 5 bases, with 14 bases left between them. CDR3 length equals 15 residues. In DNA, the CDR3 is TGTGCCACCAGCAGTTGGGAAAATCCGAACAATGAGCAGTTCTTC. This translates into CATSSWENPNNEQFF.

J is TRBJ2-7 and V is TRBV5-5; the D call may be TRBD1 or TRBD2 (5 bases each). The CDR3 is made up of 16 amino acids. Trimming pared 3 bases from V and 0 bases from J, leaving 16 bases between. The germline V gene encodes CDR1 SGHKS and CDR2 YYEKEE (reference sequence). The CDR3 nucleotides are TGTGCCAGCAGCTCGACCCCGGGGACGGGCTCCTACGAGCAGTACTTC. This sequence encodes CASSSTPGTGSYEQYF.

To note about this clone: A much larger clone differs from this one at a single base, so this may be a read error. The genes are TRBV7-2 and TRBJ2-3; D is ambiguous. Germline CDR1 is SGHTA and CDR2 is FQGNSA. Between the trimmed V and J ends, which lost 6 bases and 0 bases, there was a span of 7 bases. The CDR3 extends over 13 amino acids. The CDR3 region has the DNA TGTGCCAGCAGGTCTACTAGCACAGATACGCAGTATTTT. It specifies CASRSTSTDTQYF.

The gene calls are TRBV6-6 and TRBJ2-7, with D uncertain. The CDR3 runs 14 residues. V lost 8 bases and J 3 bases, leaving 17 bases between the germline ends. Germline V gene lookup returns CDR1 MNHNY and CDR2 SVGAGI (reference sequence). The CDR3 nucleotides are TGTGCCAGCTCCGGAGATATACTATACTACGAGCAGTACTTC. This translates into CASSGDILYYEQYF.

V and J are TRBV25-1 and TRBJ1-3; a possible D gene is TRBD1 (6 bases). Trimming shortened V by 4 bases and J by 7 bases, and 26 bases separated the two germline ends. The CDR3 contains 18 residues. From germline, CDR1 is MGHDK and CDR2 SYGVNS. CDR3 in DNA: TGTGCCAGCAGTGGGGGGGGCCTTGAGAAGGGGTATAGGAACACCATATATTTT. Translated, it gives CASSGGGLEKGYRNTIYF.

The rearrangement links TRBV7-2 to TRBJ2-7, with D perhaps matching TRBD2 (6 bases). V was clipped by 5 bases and J by 0 bases, with 11 bases between them. The CDR3 covers 14 residues. Germline V lookup: CDR1 SGHTA, CDR2 FQGNSA. Here the CDR3 reads CASSTHSGSYEQYF. DNA of the CDR3: TGTGCCAGCAGCACCCATAGCGGCTCCTACGAGCAGTACTTC. The variable domain in full, completed from reference TRBV7-2 and TRBJ2-7, reads GAGVSQSPSNKVTEKGKDVELRCDPISGHTALYWYRQSLGQGLEFLIYFQGNSAPDKSGLPSDRFSAERTGGSVSTLTIQRTQQEDSAVYLCASSTHSGSYEQYFGPGTRLTVT.

The chain recombines TRBV28 with TRBJ2-1; the D gene could be TRBD1 or TRBD2 (5 bases each). Germline CDR1 MDHEN, CDR2 SYDVKM. V gave up 8 bases and J gave up 2 bases, with 10 bases separating them. This CDR3 has 13 residues. CDR3: CASGGATYNEQFF. The CDR3 nucleotides read TGTGCCAGCGGGGGAGCCACCTACAATGAGCAGTTCTTC.

This clone occurred a few times. The CDR3 is CASRTREWDRNEQFF. The CDR3 bases are TGTGCCAGCAGGACGCGGGAGTGGGATCGTAATGAGCAGTTCTTC. The chain links TRBV27 to TRBJ2-1; 7 bases align to TRBD2. This CDR3 is built from 15 residues. Trimming cost V 6 bases and J 7 bases; bases outside gene matches: 12. Germline V gene sequence: CDR1 MNHEY, CDR2 SMNVEV (reference sequence).

CDR3 protein: CASRGMTGRTEAFF. DNA of the CDR3: TGCGCCAGCAGGGGAATGACAGGGCGAACTGAAGCTTTCTTT. The chain recombines TRBV5-1 with TRBJ1-1; 7 bases line up with TRBD1. Germline values: CDR1 SGHRS, CDR2 YFSETQ. This CDR3 has 14 residues. After removal of 5 bases from V and 5 bases from J, the junction contained 9 bases not matched to a gene.

This chain joins TRBV29-1 and TRBJ2-5; D possibly matches TRBD1 or TRBD2 (6 bases each). Trimming took 3 bases from V and 11 from J, leaving 28 bases between them. Germline V CDR1 and CDR2: SQVTM, ANQGSEA. This CDR3 has 16 amino acids. The CDR3 here is CSVDLPGATGTGEQYF. The CDR3 DNA sequence: TGCAGCGTTGATCTCCCAGGGGCAACCGGGACGGGAGAGCAGTACTTC. Full variable domain (rest looked up from reference TRBV29-1 and TRBJ2-5): SAVISQKPSRDICQRGTSLTIQCQVDSQVTMMFWYRQQPGQSLTLIATANQGSEATYESGFVIDKFPISRPNLTFSTLTVSNMSPEDSSIYLCSVDLPGATGTGEQYFGPGTRLLVL.

This clone has ten or more counts. This chain joins TRBV11-3 and TRBJ2-5; 7 nucleotides agree with TRBD2. This CDR3 contains 16 residues. CDR1 and CDR2 (germline): SGHNT, YENEEA. The trim removed 6 bases at V and 0 bases at J, leaving 10 bases unmatched. CDR3 protein: CASSEGRGAYQETQYF. Here the CDR3 DNA reads TGTGCCAGCAGTGAGGGGAGGGGAGCGTACCAAGAGACCCAGTACTTC.

The CDR3, as DNA: TGTGCCAGTAGTTGGGGGCTTACGGAGACCCAGTACTTC. Protein: CASSWGLTETQYF. This chain links TRBV19 with TRBJ2-5; a weak D match, TRBD1 (6 bases). Between the trimmed V and J ends, which lost 5 bases and 5 bases, there was a span of 12 bases. This CDR3 is 13 amino acids long. The germline V gene has CDR1 LNHDA and CDR2 SQIVND (reference sequence).

The gene calls are TRBV5-1 and TRBJ2-7; 9 nucleotides match TRBD2. After removal of 4 bases from V and 2 bases from J, the junction contained 1 base not matched to a gene. This CDR3 spans 13 amino acids. CDR1 and CDR2 (germline): SGHRS, YFSETQ. CDR3 loop: CASSGTSPYEQYF. DNA for the CDR3: TGCGCCAGCAGCGGGACTAGCCCCTACGAGCAGTACTTC.